This is a list of T cell receptor beta chains from one sample in a study of cytomegalovirus exposure and HLA in healthy donors. Clones were read by immunoSEQ multiplex PCR, and TCRdb kept only the in-frame ones, dropping some. The sample contains some 180,000 clones, around 78% of which appear only once. The sample taken for sequencing was PBMCs. Every receptor here comes from a man between 18 and 35 years old in good health and CMV-seronegative. Both conserved end residues are part of each CDR3. A D gene is named only where the DNA matches it firmly. Expanded clones are given a class, and other clones once, few, many or no size at all.

j_call clone_size d_call v_call cdr3_nt cdr3_aa
TRBJ1-2 - TRBD1 TRBV2 TGTGCCAGCAGTGACCCCCGACAGGGGACCACCTATAACTATGGCTACACCTTC CASSDPRQGTTYNYGYTF
TRBJ2-1 - - TRBV6-1 TGTGCCAGCAGTGGGGCTGGCGTCCAGTTCTTC CASSGAGVQFF
TRBJ2-5 - TRBD2 TRBV6-4 TGTGCCAGCAGTGACTCCCCGGGGGGGCCGGAGACCCAGTACTTC CASSDSPGGPETQYF
TRBJ2-7 - - TRBV27 TGTGCCAGCAGTTCGGACGAGCAGTACTTC CASSSDEQYF
TRBJ2-7 few TRBD2 TRBV19 TGTGCCAGTAGCCGGAGCGGGGCCTACGAGCAGTACTTC CASSRSGAYEQYF
TRBJ2-7 - - TRBV7-6 TGTGCCAGCAGCTTAGGCAGCCCAGATACTATAAACTACGAGCAGTACTTC CASSLGSPDTINYEQYF
TRBJ1-4 - - TRBV28 TGTGCCAGCAGTCTAACAGGGAGCGGAGAAAAACTGTTTTTT CASSLTGSGEKLFF
TRBJ1-5 - - TRBV28 TGTGCCAGCACAGAGGGAAAGGGGCCCCAGCATTTT CASTEGKGPQHF
TRBJ2-1 - - TRBV27 TGTGCCAGCAGTTTCGTCCGTCCGCCCAGCGGTGAGCAGTTCTTC CASSFVRPPSGEQFF
TRBJ1-2 - TRBD1 TRBV4-1 TGCGCCAGCACCGACAGGGCCGACTATGGCTACACCTTC CASTDRADYGYTF
TRBJ2-7 few - TRBV28 TGTGCCAGCAGTTTCCCCGGGACTGTCAGCTCCTACGAGCAGTACTTC CASSFPGTVSSYEQYF
TRBJ2-2 - - TRBV9 TGTGCCAGCAGCGTACGGGGCGGGACGTTGAACACCGGGGAGCTGTTTTTT CASSVRGGTLNTGELFF
TRBJ2-7 - - TRBV7-2 TGTGCCAGCAGCTTAGCAACGAGCTACGAGCAGTACTTC CASSLATSYEQYF
TRBJ1-5 - - TRBV7-2 TGTGCCAGCAGCTTAACCCCCGGGTCGGTAGTCAATCAGCCCCAGCATTTT CASSLTPGSVVNQPQHF
TRBJ2-5 - TRBD2 TRBV5-4 TGTGCCAGCAGCTTGGTTTCGACTAGCGGGGGCGCCGGGGCCCAGTACTTC CASSLVSTSGGAGAQYF
TRBJ1-1 - - TRBV2 TGTGCCAGCAGAAAGGTGGAGAGGGAAGCTTTCTTT CASRKVEREAFF
TRBJ1-1 few TRBD1 TRBV28 TGTGCCAGCAGTTTACCCTTACACAGGGGAAGCACTGAAGCTTTCTTT CASSLPLHRGSTEAFF
TRBJ2-5 - TRBD2 TRBV27 TGTGCCAGCAGTTCCATCCTTAGCGGGGGGGCACGGGAGACCCAGTACTTC CASSSILSGGARETQYF
TRBJ2-7 few - TRBV21-1 TGTGCCAGCAGCAAAGAGTTATATCGGTACGAGCAGTACTTC CASSKELYRYEQYF
TRBJ1-3 once - TRBV29-1 TGCAGCGTTGAAGATCTTCAGGGGTTTAGAGACACCATATATTTT CSVEDLQGFRDTIYF
TRBJ1-4 - - TRBV5-1 TGCGCCAGCAGCTTGGTTGGGGGGTCTAATGAAAAACTGTTTTTT CASSLVGGSNEKLFF
TRBJ2-1 - TRBD1 TRBV15 TGTGCCACCAGCAGAGATAGGCACAGGGGGAACAATGAGCAGTTCTTC CATSRDRHRGNNEQFF
TRBJ2-7 few TRBD1 TRBV2 TGTGCCAGACAAAACAGGGGGAACTACGAGCAGTACTTC CARQNRGNYEQYF
TRBJ2-5 - TRBD2 TRBV2 TGTGCCAGCAGTGTATTACTAGCGGGAGAGACCCAGTACTTC CASSVLLAGETQYF
TRBJ1-2 - - TRBV6-5 TGTGCCAGCAGAACCGGGACAAGTTCTGGCTACACCTTC CASRTGTSSGYTF
TRBJ2-7 - - TRBV7-2 TGTGCCAGCAGCTTGCAAAGAGGGCAGGGGTACGAGCAGTACTTC CASSLQRGQGYEQYF
TRBJ2-7 once - TRBV5-1 TGCGCCAGCAGCCGTACAGGGTCCCACGAGCAGTACTTC CASSRTGSHEQYF
TRBJ2-2 - - TRBV9 TGTGCCAGCAGTATGGGGGGAGGCACCGGGGAGCTGTTTTTT CASSMGGGTGELFF
TRBJ1-1 once - TRBV7-9 TGTGCCAGCAGCTTGGTACAGGGAAACACTGAAGCTTTCTTT CASSLVQGNTEAFF
TRBJ1-2 - - TRBV28 TGTGCCAGCAGTCCAGGGGAGGGTGGCTACACCTTC CASSPGEGGYTF
TRBJ1-5 - TRBD1 TRBV28 TGTGCCAGCAGTGTGTGGGCGGGACAGGGACACAATCAGCCCCAGCATTTT CASSVWAGQGHNQPQHF
TRBJ2-7 - - TRBV19 TGTGCCAGTAGTATCCAGGGGGGCGACGAGCAGTACTTC CASSIQGGDEQYF
TRBJ2-7 - - TRBV15 TGTGCCACCAGCAGAGATAATGGAGACGAGCAGTACTTC CATSRDNGDEQYF
TRBJ2-3 - TRBD2 TRBV7-2 TGTGCCAGCAGCCAGTCTACATCAGCGGGGAGTATCACAGATACGCAGTATTTT CASSQSTSAGSITDTQYF
TRBJ1-4 - TRBD1 TRBV19 TGTGCCAGTACCGGACACCGGGACAGGGTTAATGAAAAACTGTTTTTT CASTGHRDRVNEKLFF
TRBJ1-1 few - TRBV29-1 TGCAGCGTTGAAGGCAGGGCCACGGCCACTGAAGCTTTCTTT CSVEGRATATEAFF
TRBJ2-5 - TRBD2 TRBV5-4 TGTGCCAGCAGCAGGACTAGCGAGGAGACCCAGTACTTC CASSRTSEETQYF
TRBJ2-7 - TRBD2 TRBV5-1 TGCGCCAGCAGCGCTATAGCGGGAGGGGGCAACGAGCAGTACTTC CASSAIAGGGNEQYF
TRBJ2-7 - - TRBV7-3 TGTGCCAGCAGCTTAACGGGGGGCGGGAGCGAGCAGTACTTC CASSLTGGGSEQYF